The TCR beta chain described here comes from a study of blood T cells in healthy people across ages (dated by TCRdb to between 2014 and 2017). Looking at the study overall: In model experiments, template switching captured roughly one uniquely barcoded TCR beta cDNA molecule for every two T cells. Age-related changes in TCR beta repertoire diversity were measured in the study by deep sequencing normalized with unique cDNA molecular identifiers. The donors were split into four age groups: young (average about 16 years), middle-aged (about 40), aged (over 55) and long-lived (over 80). To avoid experimental bias, donors of different ages were randomly spread across the sequencing lanes. Using the same blood draw, the study looked at two additional independent replicas of 1 million unique cDNA reads for two donors, one aged 18 to 30 and the other aged 80 or older.

Comments on this clonotype: Its antigen specificity is not known. No base qualities exist here, and no much larger clone lies one base off it.

After removal of 3 bases from V and 7 bases from J, the junction retains 6 bases not matched to a gene. CDR1 and CDR2 are read off the germline V gene as KGHDR and SFDVKD. There are 17 amino acids in the CDR3, from cysteine to phenylalanine inclusive. Only the CDR3 DNA stays, 51 bases, in frame from base 1. What the work shows at the level of the full study, not this receptor alone: Observed TCR beta diversity per million T cells fell roughly linearly with age, and a significant reduction was already apparent by age around 44. Estimates of total diversity based on one million sequenced T cells were regarded as lower bounds and as underestimates. Because donor CMV infection status was unknown, age-related changes in expanded clonotypes were potentially confounded. Observed TCR beta diversity correlated strongly with the percentage of naive T cells measured by flow cytometry. Bulk unsorted PBMC profiling prevented conclusive comparison of naive and antigen-experienced compartments. Compared with the aged group, the long-lived group had more naive CD4+ T cells, fewer expanded clones and increased TCR diversity, suggesting age selection.

Library prep was done by 5' RACE. Sequencing instrument: Illumina HiSeq 2500. A second roughly 6 to 11 cycle PCR used a sample-barcoded 5' primer and a J-beta primer mix. Each TCR beta cDNA molecule received a unique molecular identifier from a template-switch 5' adaptor carrying 12 random nucleotides. Each sample yielded at least 2.5 million CDR3-containing paired-end reads. The Mint cDNA synthesis kit, primed by a TRBC-specific oligonucleotide, was used to synthesize first-strand cDNA from all RNA. All cDNA was treated with uracil-DNA glycosylase and then went through a first 18-cycle PCR with the universal primers M1SS and BC2_uni_R. The paper's processing steps were these. Normalization of each sample was performed by random selection of 1 million high-quality reads, each carrying a distinct molecular identifier. Reads sharing molecular identifiers were discarded rather than binned into consensus sequences. MiTCR, with a Q25 quality threshold and the strictest error-elimination algorithm, was used for CDR3 identification, clonotype clustering and error correction. A nonparametric unseen species model with Euler transformation was used to estimate lower-bound total TCR beta diversity. The public reads were quality trimmed at Q25 with fastp and then assembled into clones with MiXCR by TCRdb, keeping productive beta chains. Records with the same CDR3 protein are collapsed into one entry carrying the most frequent genes and DNA. Clone size and V and J calls follow TCRdb, not the original study. The sample table lists hundreds of thousands of distinct CDR3 sequences, roughly 53% of them with a count of one. Roughly 37% of the sample is taken by the ten largest.

The donors were 40 or so Caucasian individuals from Russia, aged about 6 to 95 years, who were systemically healthy. Approximately 10 milliliters of peripheral blood were collected from each donor into EDTA-treated Vacutainer tubes. Ficoll-Paque density-gradient centrifugation was used to isolate PBMCs, with at least 7 million obtained per sample. Trizol reagent was used to extract total RNA from PBMCs, with at least 5 micrograms per sample. For every donor, an aliquot of PBMCs went through flow cytometry to measure the percentages of naive CD45RAhigh/CD27high T cells. The chain joins TRBV24-1 to TRBJ2-1; TRBD2 lines up with 15 middle nucleotides. The clonotype comes from a man older than 75 in good health. The sample consisted of blood. The CDR3 in this case is CATSDPGLAGGKNEQFF. The sequenced DNA is TGTGCCACCAGTGATCCGGGACTAGCGGGAGGAAAAAATGAGCAGTTCTTC.